The sequence of this T cell receptor (beta chain) was determined in a study of cytomegalovirus exposure and HLA in healthy donors. For the study at large: In a later analysis, it was reported that the 120 or so validation repertoires had been produced on the same platform as the roughly 700 repertoires belonging to the first cohort. Study-wide results and limits: In the roughly 110 validation repertoires, 85% to 95% of cluster scores exceeded 0, per a later analysis. There were some public TCRs occurring in many donors, but most TCR sequences were rare. Cytomegalovirus-associated TCR beta chains were listed, numbering more than 150.

The data were produced by immunoSEQ multiplex PCR, yet TCRdb's version contains in-frame clones alone and is incomplete. This repertoire shows about 250,000 clones, approximately 87% found once; its top ten account for about 3%. About this clone: Its specificity is not known.

Germline assignment: CDR1 KGHSH and CDR2 LQKENI. The CDR3 runs to 14 residues. V shed 6 bases and J 4 bases; nucleotides not matched to a gene: 7. The sequenced sample consisted of PBMCs. This sequence originates from a man younger than 30 in good health and CMV-seronegative. The V call is TRBV18, the J call TRBJ2-5; the match to TRBD1 covers 8 bases. CDR3 residues: CASSLQGARETQYF. In DNA, the CDR3 is TGTGCCAGCTCCCTCCAGGGGGCGAGAGAGACCCAGTACTTC.